The TCR beta chain described here comes from a study of blood T cell repertoires in COVID-19. Study as a whole: The origin of the acute and convalescent COVID-19 samples was the United States, Italy and Spain.

The table came from immunoSEQ multiplex PCR; TCRdb's copy has only in-frame clones and leaves some out. The sample holds about 70,000 clones; 75% to 90% are singletons and the top ten take roughly 8.8%. The receptor comes from a man in his forties or fifties with active COVID-19. The source material was peripheral blood.

The CDR3 DNA follows: TGTGCCACCGGGGACAGGGGTAAAAAACTGTTTTTT. It encodes CATGDRGKKLFF. The genes are TRBV10-3 and TRBJ1-4; 10 positions match TRBD1. V was clipped by 10 bases and J by 9 bases; unmatched bases: 5. Looked up from germline, CDR1 is ENHRY and CDR2 is SYGVKD. CDR3 size: 12 residues.